Described below is a single T cell receptor (beta chain) sequence and its context. What it binds is unknown. V gave up 4 bases and J gave up 3 bases, with 14 bases separating them. In germline, CDR1 is SGDLS, CDR2 YYNGEE. This CDR3 spans 14 amino acids. This entry belongs to a study of lymphopenia after photon versus proton radiotherapy. Findings and caveats of the study: Larger post-nadir TCR diversity loss correlated inversely with survival in deceased patients.

Repertoires were generated with immunoSEQ multiplex PCR, while TCRdb's copy carries only in-frame clones and drops some. Of tens of thousands of clones listed, 87% are singletons. This chain joins TRBV9 and TRBJ2-7, with D perhaps matching TRBD1 (6 bases). The TCR originated in a woman in her fifties or sixties with cholangiocarcinoma. Some clones in this sample may be carry-over from other donors' samples. The material was peripheral blood, obtained from a patient treated with proton-based radiotherapy. CDR3 protein: CASSTTGTGYEQYF. For the CDR3, the DNA is TGTGCCAGCAGCACAACAGGGACGGGCTACGAGCAGTACTTC.